This TCR beta chain was profiled in a study of regulatory T cells in long-lasting Graves disease. The wider study: Patients with persistent Graves' disease had over 5 years of antithyroid drugs and persistent TSH receptor antibodies. Study results and caveats: With persistent disease, TRBV28, TRBJ1-2 and TRBJ2-5 were the favored segments. New patients shared some 890 public clonotypes, fewer than the roughly 2,500 shared by persistent patients.

The CDR3 totals 14 residues. Trimming pared 6 bases from V and 3 bases from J, leaving 15 bases between. CDR1 is LNHDA, CDR2 SQIVND, per germline (reference sequence). Described time point: persistent/refractory GD, antithyroid drugs over 5 years with positive TRAb. After RNA was extracted from PBMCs, the TCR library was made from it. An endocrinology unit in Xi'an, China, supplied the patients. Both iRepertoire HTBI primers and Arm-PCR of CDR3 regions were used to build the TCR beta libraries. TCRdb re-called the multiplex PCR reads with MiXCR, one entry per CDR3 protein. Seen here are around 400,000 distinct CDR3 sequences, 21% observed once, and the top ten hold 14%. As concerns this clonotype: The antigen is undetermined.

This receptor was taken from a female donor with Graves disease. This material consisted of peripheral blood mononuclear cells (PBMCs), taken when the disease was refractory, from a patient treated with antithyroid drugs. The chain combines TRBV19 with TRBJ2-7, with a possible D match to TRBD1 (6 bases). The CDR3 nucleotides are TGTGCCAGTAGACTCGGACAGAACCTCTACGAGCAGTACTTC. Its protein is CASRLGQNLYEQYF.